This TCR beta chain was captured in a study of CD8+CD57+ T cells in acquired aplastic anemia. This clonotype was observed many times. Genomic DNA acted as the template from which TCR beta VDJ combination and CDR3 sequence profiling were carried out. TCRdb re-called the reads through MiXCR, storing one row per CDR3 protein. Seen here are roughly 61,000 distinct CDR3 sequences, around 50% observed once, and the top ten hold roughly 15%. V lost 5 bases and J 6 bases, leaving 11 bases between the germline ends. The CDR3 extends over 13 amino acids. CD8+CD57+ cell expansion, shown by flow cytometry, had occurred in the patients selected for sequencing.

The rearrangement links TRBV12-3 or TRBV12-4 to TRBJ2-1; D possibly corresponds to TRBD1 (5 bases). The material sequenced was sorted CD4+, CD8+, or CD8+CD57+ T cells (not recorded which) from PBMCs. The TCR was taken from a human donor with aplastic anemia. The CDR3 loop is CASSPDTSNEQFF. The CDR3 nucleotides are TGTGCCAGCAGTCCGGACACCTCCAATGAGCAGTTCTTC.